The 19 T cell receptor beta chains listed next were all sequenced from one sample in a study of beta chain features in type 1 diabetes (dated by TCRdb to 2016 to 2019). Here is what the overall study found, with its caveats: In all four CD4+ subsets, TCRB CDR3 length was moderately but significantly shorter in type 1 diabetes patients.

Their antigen targets remain unknown. Library creation used the immunoSEQ multiplex PCR assay. All of the isolated RNA was reverse transcribed with the High Capacity cDNA Reverse Transcription Kit, so expressed TCRB transcripts were sequenced. The source is immuneACCESS, and TCRdb retained only in-frame sequences with V and J called. Part of the clones is not carried over; for the studies checked, unresolved V genes explain less than half of this, and the remainder is unexplained. The sample table contains around 650,000 clones; only one count was recorded for approximately 13% of them. Jointly, the top ten make up around 0.12% of the sample. The source material was naive CD4+ T cells from blood. The label giving this sample's cell subset or site can be read as: true naive CD4+ T cells. Every receptor here comes from a man aged 25-40 years with type 1 diabetes.

A note on this clone: Other DNA sequences in this sample translate to the same CDR3. The V gene is TRBV18, the J gene TRBJ2-7; no clear D gene. V lost 3 bases, J lost 0 bases, and 9 bases lay in between. Germline CDR1 reads KGHSH; CDR2 reads LQKENI. This CDR3 has 14 amino acids. Written as DNA, the CDR3 is TGTGCCAGCTCACCCCCTGCTAGCTCCTACGAGCAGTACTTC. This sequence encodes CASSPPASSYEQYF.

The table lists this clone with a few counts. V gene TRBV28 combines with J gene TRBJ2-7; weak D call: TRBD2 (5 bases). Trimming took 3 bases from V and 5 from J, leaving 8 bases between them. The germline CDR1 and CDR2 sequences are MDHEN and SYDVKM. The CDR3 extends over 12 amino acids. For the CDR3, the DNA is TGTGCCAGCAGTTTGAGGGCAGACGAGCAGTACTTC. It is translated as CASSLRADEQYF.

This clone was observed a few times. The gene calls are TRBV7-9 and TRBJ2-7; 7 bases line up with TRBD1. The CDR3 covers 14 residues. In germline, CDR1 is SEHNR, CDR2 FQNEAQ (reference sequence). V was pared by 3 bases and J by 0 bases, with 2 bases of the junction left unmatched. The CDR3 bases are TGTGCCAGCAGCTTGGGGGACAGCTCCTACGAGCAGTACTTC. Protein: CASSLGDSSYEQYF.

This sequence joins TRBV6-1 and TRBJ2-3; 10 positions agree with TRBD1. Germline CDR1 MNHNS, CDR2 SASEGT. The trim removed 6 bases at V and 7 bases at J, leaving 4 bases unmatched. The CDR3 has 13 amino acids. In nucleotides, the CDR3 is TGTGCCAGCAGCCTGGACAGGGGGAATACGCAGTATTTT. Encoded protein: CASSLDRGNTQYF.

This clone was picked up a small number of times. The rearrangement links TRBV5-1 to TRBJ2-2; 10 bases map to TRBD1. CDR1 SGHRS and CDR2 YFSETQ come from the germline V gene. CDR3 length equals 16 residues. Trimming took 4 bases from V and 4 from J; bases not matched to a gene: 7. Here the CDR3 reads CASSRGDRGSTGELFF. The CDR3 DNA is TGCGCCAGCAGCCGAGGGGACAGGGGTAGCACCGGGGAGCTGTTTTTT.

This clone occurred a few times. The chain has TRBV6-1 and TRBJ2-7; D remains unclear. This CDR3 is built from 12 residues. CDR1 is MNHNS, CDR2 SASEGT, per germline. Trimming left V 7 bases short and J 2 bases short, with 9 bases between. The CDR3 region is CASKANPYEQYF. In DNA, the CDR3 is TGTGCCAGCAAAGCAAACCCCTACGAGCAGTACTTC.

This clone has just a few counts. This chain joins TRBV5-1 and TRBJ2-1; possibly TRBD2 for D (6 bases). V was shortened by 0 bases and J by 0 bases, with 10 bases between the two germline ends. Germline V gives CDR1 SGHRS, CDR2 YFSETQ. The CDR3 consists of 16 residues. The CDR3: CASSLERASSYNEQFF. CDR3 DNA: TGCGCCAGCAGCTTGGAGCGGGCGAGCTCCTACAATGAGCAGTTCTTC.

The chain links TRBV10-3 to TRBJ1-4, with no clear D. Germline V CDR1 and CDR2: ENHRY, SYGVKD. Trimming left V 6 bases short and J 5 bases short, with 13 bases between. The CDR3 length is 14 residues. CDR3 amino acids: CAISFGFPNEKLFF. CDR3 nucleotides: TGTGCCATCAGCTTCGGCTTTCCGAATGAAAAACTGTTTTTT.

The chain carries TRBV30 and TRBJ2-3; 7 positions agree with TRBD2. Germline assignment: CDR1 GTSNPN and CDR2 SVGIG (reference sequence). The ends lost 4 bases at V and 2 bases at J; junction bases unmatched: 12. The CDR3 covers 16 residues. For the CDR3, the DNA is TGTGCCTGGACCCCGGGGCTAGCGGAGACCACAGATACGCAGTATTTT. It translates to CAWTPGLAETTDTQYF.

A few counts support this clone. The CDR3 DNA reads as TGTGCCAGCAGTTTAGGCAAGACCCAGTACTTC. The encoded protein is CASSLGKTQYF. The V call is TRBV27, the J call TRBJ2-5; D not certain. Trimming shortened V by 2 bases and J by 6 bases, and 4 bases separated the two germline ends. Germline V gene lookup returns CDR1 MNHEY and CDR2 SMNVEV (reference sequence). The CDR3 is 11 amino acids.

The V and J genes are TRBV18 and TRBJ1-1; 10 nucleotides match TRBD1. CDR3 length: 15 amino acids. Unmatched junction bases numbered 5, after V lost 2 bases and J lost 5 bases. The germline CDR1 and CDR2 sequences are KGHSH and LQKENI. The DNA for the CDR3 is TGTGCCAGCTCACCAACGACAGGGGGCAGTACTGAAGCTTTCTTT. It specifies CASSPTTGGSTEAFF. Complete variable domain (other parts from reference TRBV18 and TRBJ1-1): NAGVMQNPRHLVRRRGQEARLRCSPMKGHSHVYWYRQLPEEGLKFMVYLQKENIIDESGMPKERFSAEFPKEGPSILRIQQVVRGDSAAYFCASSPTTGGSTEAFFGQGTRLTVV.

A few counts support this clone. The chain combines TRBV11-2 with TRBJ2-5; 8 nucleotides line up with TRBD1. The CDR3 runs 14 residues. Germline V CDR1 and CDR2: SGHAT, FQNNGV. Losses at the gene ends were 5 bases for V and 7 bases for J; bases not matched to a gene: 9. In DNA, the CDR3 is TGTGCCAGCAGCCTCGACAGGGGCAGTACGACCCAGTACTTC. Translated, it gives CASSLDRGSTTQYF.

This clone showed up just a few times. V gene TRBV6-1 combines with J gene TRBJ1-2; D may be TRBD1 (5 bases). Germline V lookup: CDR1 MNHNS, CDR2 SASEGT. The CDR3 is 11 residues long. Trimming cost V 3 bases and J 7 bases, with 6 bases left between them. CDR3 region: CASSDGTGYTF. DNA for the CDR3: TGTGCCAGCAGTGATGGGACTGGCTACACCTTC.

The sample holds a few counts of this clone. J is TRBJ2-3 and V is TRBV29-1; possible D gene TRBD1, 6 bases. There are 13 residues in the CDR3. V dropped 8 bases and J dropped 3 bases, with 15 bases sitting between them. The germline gives CDR1 SQVTM, CDR2 ANQGSEA. CDR3 amino acids: CSSRGSATDTQYF. DNA of the CDR3: TGCAGCTCAAGGGGGTCGGCGACAGATACGCAGTATTTT.

The rearrangement joins TRBV7-2 to TRBJ2-1; no reliable D call. The CDR3 extends over 15 amino acids. The germline CDR1 and CDR2 sequences are SGHTA and FQGNSA. V was cut by 5 bases and J by 0 bases, with 11 bases left in between. DNA for the CDR3: TGTGCCAGCAGCCCCCTAGGCAGCTCCTACAATGAGCAGTTCTTC. This codes for CASSPLGSSYNEQFF.

This chain joins TRBV7-9 and TRBJ2-7; no clear D gene. Germline V gene sequence: CDR1 SEHNR, CDR2 FQNEAQ (reference sequence). The CDR3 has 14 residues. V was pared by 5 bases and J by 4 bases, with 15 bases between. Written as DNA, the CDR3 is TGTGCCAGCAGCCCTCCGCAGGTTACGTACGAGCAGTACTTC. Its translation: CASSPPQVTYEQYF. The entire variable domain, with the rest obtained from reference TRBV7-9 and TRBJ2-7, is as follows: DTGVSQNPRHKITKRGQNVTFRCDPISEHNRLYWYRQTLGQGPEFLTYFQNEAQLEKSRLLSDRFSAERPKGSFSTLEIQRTEQGDSAMYLCASSPPQVTYEQYFGPGTRLTVT.

This clone was seen a handful of times. This chain uses TRBV4-1 with TRBJ2-3; TRBD2 matches 13 bases. V dropped 2 bases and J dropped 0; count of bases not matched to a gene: 2. The CDR3 covers 17 residues. The germline V gene encodes CDR1 MGHRA and CDR2 YSYEKL. CDR3 loop: CASSQSTSGGSTDTQYF. As DNA, the CDR3 is TGCGCCAGCAGCCAATCGACTAGCGGGGGGAGCACAGATACGCAGTATTTT.

In its sample, this clone was seen a few times. V is TRBV12-5 and J is TRBJ1-3; D remains unclear. This CDR3 region has 12 residues. Germline values: CDR1 LGHNT, CDR2 FRNRAP. The germline V and J ends were trimmed by 2 bases and 4 bases, with 3 bases remaining between them. The CDR3 reads CASGLNGNTIYF. CDR3 nucleotides: TGTGCTAGTGGTTTGAACGGAAACACCATATATTTT.

The chain combines TRBV12-5 with TRBJ1-4; TRBD1 matches at 7 bases. V lost 6 bases, J lost 8 bases, and 9 bases stayed unmatched. Germline V gene data show CDR1 as LGHNT and CDR2 as FRNRAP. The CDR3 consists of 14 residues. The DNA of the CDR3 is TGTGCTAGTGGCTCGACAGGGTCTGGGGAAAAACTGTTTTTT. Translated: CASGSTGSGEKLFF.